This TCR beta chain was captured by sequencing in a study of T cell responses to AZD1222 COVID-19 vaccine. Libraries were prepared by immunoSEQ multiplex PCR; TCRdb keeps only in-frame clonotypes and omits some of them. The sample yields fewer than 120,000 clones, 94% seen once. V was pared by 3 bases and J by 3 bases, with 5 bases between. From germline, CDR1 is MNHNS and CDR2 SASEGT. The length of the CDR3 is 12 residues. A word on this clone: Its specificity is unknown.

Second-dose groups at about 4 or about 12 weeks were pooled. Study results and caveats: Only six or seven AZD1222 recipients tested seropositive at baseline. Distributed over spike, vaccine-associated CD4 TCRs predominated at 160-218 and 743-854.

This chain connects TRBV6-1 to TRBJ1-1; the D is unclear. Specimen: peripheral blood, collected 28 days after the second AZD1222 dose. This receptor was obtained from an adult who received the AZD1222 COVID-19 vaccine. CDR3 loop: CASSDGYTEAFF. CDR3 in DNA: TGTGCCAGCAGTGACGGGTACACTGAAGCTTTCTTT.